Listed here is a single T cell receptor (beta chain). This specimen comes from a study of blood T cell repertoires in COVID-19. The CDR3 is 13 amino acids. Germline V gives CDR1 SGHVS, CDR2 FQNEAQ. Trimming left V 5 bases short and J 4 bases short, with 11 bases between. Sequencing used immunoSEQ multiplex PCR; TCRdb keeps in-frame clones, though not all of them. This sample has 25,000 to 30,000 clones, with approximately 80% found just once. Sequencing was carried out using peripheral blood. The sequence was obtained from an older man with active or convalescent COVID-19. The chain uses TRBV7-8 and TRBJ1-2; D is uncertain. In DNA, the CDR3 is TGTGCCAGCAGCGGACTACAGACCTATGGCTACACCTTC. It specifies CASSGLQTYGYTF. The full variable domain, its missing parts supplied by reference TRBV7-8 and TRBJ1-2, is GAGVSQSPRYKVAKRGQDVALRCDPISGHVSLFWYQQALGQGPEFLTYFQNEAQLDKSGLPSDRFFAERPEGSVSTLKIQRTQQEDSAVYLCASSGLQTYGYTFGSGTRLTVV.